This TCR beta chain came from a study of T-cell reconstitution after alpha-beta-depleted transplantation in children. CDR3 length: 13 residues. From germline, CDR1 is MNHEY and CDR2 SVGAGI. Trimming left V 6 bases short and J 4 bases short, with 12 bases between. Unique molecular identifiers were incorporated during preparation of the TCRbeta library. TCRdb redid the calling of the PCR reads with MiXCR, one entry per CDR3 protein. The data hold 25,000 to 35,000 distinct CDR3 sequences, with approximately 7% observed a single time. The study, taken as a whole, reports: At around two months after transplant, the alpha-beta T cells were reportedly derived from several hundred expanded clones that came from non-depleted graft cells. For some patients, TCRbeta diversity was high at day 60 because of recipient T cells and thymic progenitors that survived. Fresh T-cell production supplied most of the T-cell counts and diversity seen one year after transplant.

Ten or more counts support this clonotype. Its target is not known. The chain is built from TRBV6-5 and TRBJ1-1; TRBD1 is a possible D gene (6 bases). This sequence was found in a child less than two years old who had a stem cell transplant for acute myeloid leukemia, so the T cells may come from the graft donor. This sample comprised peripheral blood, obtained 60 days after TCRalphabeta/CD19-depleted stem cell transplant. The CDR3 region is CASSPGQTTEAFF. CDR3 sequence (DNA): TGTGCCAGCAGCCCCGGACAGACCACTGAAGCTTTCTTT.